The clone carrying this T cell receptor beta chain was detected a few times. The data originate from a study of blood T cell repertoires in COVID-19. Study at large: Whether acute or convalescent, the COVID-19 samples came from the United States, Italy and Spain. From T cells, B-cell-depleted T cells, or PBMCs came the material, which was cDNA or gDNA.

Germline assignment: CDR1 LGHDT and CDR2 YNNKEL (reference sequence). CDR3 size: 15 residues. V was pared by 1 base and J by 7 bases, with 8 bases of the junction left unmatched. In the authors' workflow: How many nucleated cells were present was estimated from reference gene primer amplification. Profiling relied on immunoSEQ multiplex PCR, and the TCRdb table lists in-frame clones only, not all of them. Clone size and V and J calls were adopted from that table, with D and trimming inferred from the DNA. This table has some 64,000 clones, around 79% appearing once. The sample consisted of peripheral blood. The rearrangement uses TRBV3-1 (or the pseudogene TRBV3-2) and TRBJ2-5; 8 bases line up with TRBD2. This sequence originates from a man between 60 and 75 years old with acute or convalescent COVID-19. The CDR3 DNA sequence: TGTGCCAGCAGCCAAGGCGTCCGGGCGGGGGGGACCCAGTACTTC. The encoded protein is CASSQGVRAGGTQYF.